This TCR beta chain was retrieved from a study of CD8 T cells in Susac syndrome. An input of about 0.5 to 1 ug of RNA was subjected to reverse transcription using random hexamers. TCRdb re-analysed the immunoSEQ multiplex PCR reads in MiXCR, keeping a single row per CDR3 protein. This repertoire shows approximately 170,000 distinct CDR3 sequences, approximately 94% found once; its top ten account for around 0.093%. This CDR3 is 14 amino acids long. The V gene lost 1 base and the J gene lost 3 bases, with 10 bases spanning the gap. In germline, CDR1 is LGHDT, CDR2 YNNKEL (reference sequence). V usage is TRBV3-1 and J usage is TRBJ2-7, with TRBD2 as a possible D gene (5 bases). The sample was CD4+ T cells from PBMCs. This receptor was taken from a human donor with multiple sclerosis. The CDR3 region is CASSQAGRRYEQYF. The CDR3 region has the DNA TGTGCCAGCAGCCAAGCGGGGAGACGCTACGAGCAGTACTTC.